This TCR beta chain is from a study of type 1 and type 2 diabetes patients (dated by TCRdb to 2016 to 2018). As for the study more broadly: Fewer than 10 type 1 diabetes patients, a few type 2 diabetes patients and about 6 nondiabetic controls, all recruited in China, made up the cohort. Throughout the study, CD4 or CD8 MicroBeads on MACS columns were used to positively select CD4+ and CD8+ T cells from PBMCs. A total of 15 million to 20 million paired-end reads was generated across the whole study. The study used high-throughput sequencing to profile TCRbeta repertoires and compare individuals with type 1 diabetes, type 2 diabetes and no diabetes. Type 2 diabetes patients were included as a disease comparison group for the type 1 diabetes patients. V gene usage was similar between approximately 20-cycle and approximately 23-cycle amplification, suggesting similar primer efficiencies and random PCR bias. TCRbeta libraries were sequenced paired-end on Illumina HiSeq 2000 or MiSeq instruments. General conclusions and limits of the study: The study groups were not matched for age and gender, which could bias interpretation. Type 2 diabetes and control samples had highly correlated V and J gene usage patterns, with the correlation between samples averaging about 0.97. Since just a limited number of T2D and control samples were sequenced, some T1D-only HECs might also appear in more T2D or control samples. In both CD4+ and CD8+ T cells, type 2 diabetes repertoires were highly diverse, with diversity significantly greater than that of type 1 diabetes repertoires. Few highly-expanded CD4+ clones, median one, were found in type 2 diabetes patients, accounting for a median roughly 4% of reads.

Every diabetic patient fulfilled standard classification criteria for type 1 or type 2 diabetes, and glucose and C-peptide were evaluated using WHO-recommended methods. Exclusion applied to any donor with other autoimmune diseases or infections within the previous four weeks. From each participant, 7.5 to 10 milliliters of peripheral blood were collected. LymphoPrep density separation was used to isolate PBMCs. A remark on this clonotype: No cognate antigen has been identified for it. No much larger clone exists at a distance of one base, and base qualities are not known.

Sequencing used an Illumina MiSeq. For TCRbeta CDR3 amplification, the template was genomic DNA taken from the sorted T cell subsets. Multiplex PCR with 30 forward and 13 reverse primers amplified the TCRbeta CDR3 region. PCR products were purified with AMPure XP beads, then indices and adaptors were added in a second roughly 25-cycle PCR. Before sequencing, libraries were gel-purified with the QIAquick Gel Extraction Kit. The published analysis was carried out like this. Paired-end reads were merged using FLASH and were aligned with IgBLAST to IMGT V, D and J germline references. After reads whose alignment identity to germline references fell below 70% were discarded, around 11,000,000 reads remained study-wide. CDR3 boundaries, reading frame and productivity were assigned according to IMGT definitions. Highly-expanded clones were defined as clones at or above 1% of reads, and diversity was measured by normalized Shannon entropy. Unpaired two-tailed t-tests were used to test group differences in Shannon entropy. TCRdb redid the processing of the public reads, applying fastp at Q25 and MiXCR, and retained in-frame beta chains. Each entry is one CDR3 protein sequence, shown with its most common DNA and genes. The V and J calls and clone size come from TCRdb's table, not from the authors' own analysis. Recorded for this sample are around 300,000 distinct CDR3 sequences; 47% of them occurred a single time. Together, the top ten hold roughly 15% of the sample.

The CDR3 measures 16 amino acids from cysteine to phenylalanine. Left in the record is the CDR3 DNA by itself, 48 bases read in frame from the first base. CDR1 LGHNA and CDR2 YSLEER were looked up in the germline V gene. Here V drops 0 bases and J drops 1 base, and the junction holds 5 bases not matched to any gene. The source material was peripheral blood mononuclear cells (PBMCs). This clonotype was obtained from a man aged 18 to 30 with type 2 diabetes. The sequence is built from TRBV4-3 and TRBJ1-2; 7 junctional bases match TRBD1. Here the CDR3 is given as CASSQDRTGDNYGYTF. Here is the DNA: TGCGCCAGCAGCCAAGATCGGACAGGTGATAACTATGGCTACACCTTC.